This paragraph reports one TCR beta chain. What it binds is unknown. This specimen belongs to a study of human T cells and chemical hapten exposure. Study observations and caveats: Controls had significantly fewer large CDR3 similarity clusters than were formed by expanded TCRs.

The time point here: pre-sensitization, week 0. Treatment indicated: therapeutic diphenylcyclopropenone sensitization with weekly scalp DPC. Donors, patients with alopecia ranging from 18 to 70 years old and judged suitable for DPC, provided samples. Individual cDNA molecules had unique molecular identifiers attached to them by the library. TCRdb fed the RACE reads into MiXCR, producing one record per CDR3 protein. The sample gives 300,000 to 400,000 distinct CDR3 sequences, approximately 5.1% of which show up once; just over 2.5% is in the top ten. The origin of this receptor is a woman aged 50 to 65 with alopecia areata. Some clones in this sample may be carry-over from other donors' samples. The source material was whole blood, sampled in connection with sensitization to the hapten diphenylcyclopropenone (DPC).

CDR3 sequence: CASSAAGGGEGFF. The CDR3 region has the DNA TGTGCCAGCAGTGCAGCGGGAGGCGGAGAGGGGTTCTTC. The chain combines TRBV6-2 or TRBV6-3 with TRBJ2-1; 9 bases agree with TRBD2. Germline values: CDR1 MNHEY, CDR2 SVGEGT. The CDR3 spans 13 residues. The V gene end was trimmed by 5 bases and the J gene end by 15 bases; junction bases not matched to a gene: 11.